The entry below describes one TCR beta chain. The data derive from a study of response to subunit inactivated influenza vaccine. TCRdb reprocessed the RT-PCR reads via MiXCR and lists one record per CDR3 protein. The sample consists of 800,000 to 1,000,000 distinct CDR3 sequences, 21% of them appearing once. Deletions cut 3 bases from V and 7 bases from J, with 12 bases between. Germline CDR1 and CDR2: SGHTA and FQGNSA. The CDR3 consists of 13 residues. The rearrangement links TRBV7-2 to TRBJ2-5; D is ambiguous. Material: PBMCs from blood, obtained 4 to 6 days after vaccination. This receptor was obtained from a man aged 45-60 years who received an inactivated influenza vaccine. The DNA of the CDR3 is TGTGCCAGCAGCTTCACCCAGCCTGGGACCCAGTACTTC. It specifies CASSFTQPGTQYF.